Sequencing of this T cell receptor beta chain was carried out in a study of beta chain features in type 1 diabetes. Overall study: Patient and healthy donor groups were alike in age, gender and cell yields. Study-wide results and limits: In every one of the four CD4+ subsets, TCRB CDR3s were moderately but significantly shorter in Type 1 diabetes patients. Shorter templates may be favored by PCR, equally so in patients and controls.

A sort by CD45RO/CCR7/CD25/CD127/CD95/CD27 yielded CD4+ naive, central memory, regulatory and stem cell-like memory cells. About this clone: Its specificity is not known.

The entirety of the isolated RNA underwent reverse transcription, so expressed TCRB transcripts were sequenced. Assay: immunoSEQ multiplex PCR; the TCRdb copy retains only in-frame clones and omits some. This sample has tens of thousands of clones; around 65% occur once, and the top ten carry around 1.1%. CDR3 length: 15 amino acids. The germline CDR1 and CDR2 sequences are ENHRY and SYGVKD. V lost 1 base to trimming and J lost 1 base, with 11 bases between them. Sequencing input: stem cell memory CD4+ T cells from blood. The TCR comes from a woman between 40 and 55 years old with type 1 diabetes. V gene TRBV10-3 combines with J gene TRBJ2-7, with no clear D. The CDR3 nucleotides read TGTGCCATCAGTGAGTTCGTGACTGAGTCCTACGAGCAGTACTTC. It is translated as CAISEFVTESYEQYF.